One and the same sample provided the 3 T cell receptor beta chains below, sequenced in a study of cytomegalovirus exposure and HLA in healthy donors. Primers for the PCR totalled 60 Vbeta and 13 Jbeta. The repertoire was sequenced with immunoSEQ multiplex PCR; TCRdb's copy has only in-frame clones and lacks some. The sample lists 95,000 to 130,000 clones, around 81% occurring once. The specimen was PBMCs. The receptors were gathered from a woman aged 25 to 39 in good health and CMV-seronegative.

V gene TRBV27 combines with J gene TRBJ2-7, with no clear D. The V end was cut by 5 bases, the J end by 6 bases, with 11 bases between. Germline CDR1 MNHEY, CDR2 SMNVEV (reference sequence). This CDR3 has 12 amino acids. This chain's CDR3 is CASSPPGREQYF. Written as DNA, the CDR3 is TGTGCCAGCAGTCCTCCGGGTCGCGAGCAGTACTTC.

The chain is built from TRBV6-1 and TRBJ2-7, with TRBD2 identical over 10 bases. The CDR3 contains 17 residues. Germline CDR1 and CDR2: MNHNS and SASEGT. V lost 2 bases, J lost 4 bases, and 11 bases stayed unmatched. The CDR3 sequence: CASSEWEREGLFYEQYF. The CDR3 region has the DNA TGTGCCAGCAGTGAATGGGAGCGGGAGGGCCTATTTTACGAGCAGTACTTC.

This chain links TRBV19 with TRBJ2-7; 7 bases fit TRBD2. The J segment lost 0 bases and the V segment lost 5 bases, leaving 1 base of the junction unmatched. CDR3 length: 13 amino acids. Per germline, CDR1 LNHDA and CDR2 SQIVND (reference sequence). Here the CDR3 DNA reads TGTGCCAGTAGTCGGGACTACTCCTACGAGCAGTACTTC. Its protein product is CASSRDYSYEQYF.